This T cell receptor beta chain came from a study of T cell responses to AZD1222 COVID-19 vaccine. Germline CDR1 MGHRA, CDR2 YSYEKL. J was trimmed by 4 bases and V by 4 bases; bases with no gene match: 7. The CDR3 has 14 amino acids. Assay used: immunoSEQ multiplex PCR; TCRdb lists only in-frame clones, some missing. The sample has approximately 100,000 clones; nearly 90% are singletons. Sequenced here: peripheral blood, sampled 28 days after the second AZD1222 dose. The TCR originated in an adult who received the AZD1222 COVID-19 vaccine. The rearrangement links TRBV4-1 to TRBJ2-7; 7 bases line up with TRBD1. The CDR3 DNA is TGCGCCAGCAGCCCGGGACAGCTAAGTTACGAGCAGTACTTC. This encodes CASSPGQLSYEQYF.